Sequencing of this TCR beta chain was carried out in a study of cytomegalovirus exposure and HLA in healthy donors (dated by TCRdb to between 2016 and 2019). Background for the entire study: In an earlier analysis of several hundred of the donors, 276 Gb of sequence data and just under 120 million unique TCR beta sequences from approximately 180 million T cells were reported. Roughly 300 gigabases of sequencing data and approximately 84 million unique TCR sequences were included in an early release covering about 600 HLA-typed donors. The genetic ancestry cluster associated with self-reported Caucasian donors included about 84% of the roughly 390 genotyped donors. The study aimed to test whether cataloging public T cell receptors could reveal signatures of past pathogen exposure. The study profiled the T cell repertoires of around 700 subjects by immunosequencing and related them to cytomegalovirus serostatus. Besides the first cohort of 666 subjects, a separate validation cohort made up of 120 different subjects was used. To predict cytomegalovirus infection status, the study combined high-throughput TCR immunosequencing, statistical association of individual TCRs with disease status, and machine learning. A later analysis re-analyzed previously published TCR beta repertoires from approximately 700 donors and added high-resolution HLA genotyping to study TCR occurrence patterns. Rather than drawing on any new phenotypic data, the later analysis identified candidate immune exposures from TCR beta sequences and the way those sequences occurred across donors. An earlier analysis of some 500 of the donors used high-throughput TCR beta sequencing to judge whether each TCR beta V gene segment behaved as functional or pseudogenic. Donor age, sex, ethnicity and CMV serostatus were collected together with the repertoire data. A later genetic analysis took genome-wide SNP genotypes for about 55% of the 666 donors and used that subset as a discovery cohort. Every discovery cohort repertoire had been produced on one sequencing platform. Class I and class II HLA loci were covered by the typing at four-digit resolution. The number of typed donors differed by locus: roughly 629-640 for A, B, C, DRB1 and DQB1; 522 for DQA1; around 580 for DPA1; and some 430 for DPB1. Roughly 5 DR-DQ haplotypes were handled as single units for association and clustering, since linkage in the cohort was strong. Among a few hundred genotyped donors of the cohort, an average of 235,054 unique TCR beta nucleotide sequences were sequenced per donor, around 20% of them non-productive. General study outcomes and caveats: A cluster of highly shared sequence variants was judged likely to be a technical artifact of the sequencing pipeline. According to a later genetic analysis, donors in an Asian-associated ancestry cluster had fewer N-insertions in productive TCRs than the approximately 650-donor mean. A later genetic analysis associated a missense DCLRE1C variant with V-gene and J-gene trimming of TCR beta chains, and an independent cohort replicated the association. When HLA alleles, especially DR and DQ, strongly co-occurred, TCR associations were difficult to assign to individual alleles. In a later analysis, TCR association rates were found to vary across HLA loci, with the most associated TCRs seen for DRB1 alleles and the fewest for HLA-C alleles. The cohort was sequenced for TCR beta chains only, and without alpha or paired-chain data the features that could be detected were limited. CMV serostatus was the only immune exposure information available for the cohort. Roughly uniform sequencing depth across donors was assumed in presence/absence analyses, although this assumption may not hold. A later analysis reported that several top co-occurrence clusters appeared linked to parvovirus B19, influenza, CMV and Epstein-Barr virus. In a later analysis, HLA-associated TCR beta chains were found to be more clonally expanded and to have lower generation probabilities than equally common non-associated chains. It was suggested by the authors that the approach could potentially be generalized to other disease states and immunological phenotypes. In both the original and validation cohorts, the classifier was reported to diagnose cytomegalovirus status with high specificity and sensitivity. In vitro tests confirmed that a few of the cytomegalovirus-associated TCR beta chains recognize cytomegalovirus antigens. A further reported finding was that TCR beta sequences accurately predicted the HLA-A and HLA-B alleles for most subjects in the first cohort. Some IMGT-functional V segments, including TRBV6-2 and TRBV6-3, could not be told apart with the 87-base-pair reads, so those segments were excluded. The study gave a list of 150 to 200 TCR beta chains associated with cytomegalovirus. While some public TCRs were present in many individuals, most TCR sequences turned up only very rarely across donors. In a later analysis, 16,951 TCR beta sequences were associated with specific HLA alleles at a false discovery rate of 0.05. Linkage disequilibrium might explain the correlated functional status among segregating V segments, but an unknown experimental factor could not be excluded. Because HLA typing was unavailable for some donors at each locus, only the typed subset was used in association tests. Seventeen rarely observed V segments, including chromosome 9 orphons, were excluded from the earlier analysis of some 590 of the donors because counts were too low. Broadly in line with IMGT annotations, most TCR beta V segments showed up in productive rearrangements about 87% or about 30% of the time in an earlier analysis of several hundred of the donors. In a later analysis, most CMV-associated TCR beta chains were found to appear HLA-restricted, with HLA associations seemingly driven largely by CMV exposure.

The cohort was made up of 666 healthy bone marrow donors. Cohort members were all nominally healthy when sampled, although unrecorded immune exposures were likely present. The donor was CMV seronegative and belonged to the group of around 400 seronegative cohort members. A peripheral blood sample was collected from each donor, and TCR beta sequencing was performed on peripheral blood mononuclear cells. The Qiagen DNeasy Blood Extraction Kit was used to extract genomic DNA from the blood cell samples. This clone was picked up a small number of times. Its antigen is still unknown. No base-level quality is on record; no much larger clone is a single base apart. Trimmed from V: 0 bases; trimmed from J: 8 bases; junction bases lacking a gene match: 3. The germline V gene supplies CDR1 SGHTA and CDR2 FQGNSA. Counted from cysteine to phenylalanine, this CDR3 has 16 amino acids. The retained sequence is limited to the CDR3, 48 bases, with the frame set at the first base.

Library construction relied on the immunoSEQ multiplex PCR assay. For the multiplex PCR, a mixture combining 60 forward primers for TCR Vbeta segments and 13 reverse primers for TCR Jbeta segments was used. The CDR3 region of rearranged TCR beta genes was amplified from genomic DNA by a multiplex PCR assay. Amplified TCR beta libraries were sequenced as 87-base-pair reads on the Illumina HiSeq System. The paper's data handling went like this. A later analysis tallied about 77 million unique TCR beta chains across the 650 to 750 repertoires, and around 10 million of those chains were shared by two or more donors. Raw reads were error-corrected and collapsed into unique sequences by a nearest-neighbor algorithm in which closely related sequences were merged to remove PCR and sequencing errors. To assign V, D and J gene segments, CDR3 sequences were aligned to IMGT reference sequences. Each retained sequence needed at least a six-nucleotide match to both a V gene segment and a J gene segment. A rearrangement counted as productive if the CDR3 had no stop codons and remained in frame with V and J, and every other rearrangement counted as non-productive. CDR3 was defined according to IMGT convention as the region running from the second conserved V-encoded cysteine to the conserved J-encoded phenylalanine. In an earlier analysis of roughly 610 of the donors, sequences lacking an unambiguous match to a single V gene segment were excluded. In an earlier analysis of 450 to 700 of the donors, V segments were called functional above 56.7% productive rearrangements and were called segregating when the between-donor standard deviation exceeded 5%. To diagnose cytomegalovirus status from the catalog of TCR beta chain sequences, a statistical classification framework was built. In a later analysis, TCR nucleotide sequences were compared against IMGT/GENE-DB human TR gene sequences so that V and J genes could be assigned. A later analysis assigned CDR3 sequences and most-parsimonious VDJ recombination scenarios with the TCRdist pipeline. In a later analysis, each TCR beta chain was defined by its CDR3 amino acid sequence together with its V-gene family, and reads without a unique V-gene family were excluded. A later analysis removed several hundred highly shared, low-generation-probability nucleotide sequences to deal with suspected cross-contamination and a sequencing artifact. In a later analysis, a clonal expansion index for each public chain was calculated from normalized within-repertoire ranks of inferred template counts. A later analysis computed generation probabilities with a VDJ recombination model fitted to out-of-frame rearrangements, and checked the results against IGoR. Hypergeometric tests were used in a later analysis to score TCR-TCR, TCR-HLA and TCR-CMV co-occurrence, with a repertoire-size bias correction applied to the TCR pairs. False discovery rates were estimated in a later analysis by permuting HLA or CMV assignments 20 times. In a later analysis, co-occurring TCRs were grouped using DBSCAN, and TCRdist sequence similarity was added for clustering within HLA-allele-positive subsets. Repertoires with fewer than 30,000 or more than 120,000 public chains, plus five repertoires with anomalous nucleotide sharing, were excluded from co-occurrence clustering. Drawn from immuneACCESS, this table holds only the in-frame rearrangements with V and J called that TCRdb kept. Clones are partly lost; checked studies trace under half to an unresolved V gene and leave the rest unexplained. That table supplies the V and J calls and clone size; D and trimming were determined from the DNA. The sample table shows about 89,000 clones, and about 67% are seen once. The ten biggest clones cover 2% to 2.5% of the sample.

The rearranged chain carries TRBV7-2 and TRBJ2-1; TRBD2 aligns with 14 central bases. The TCR was taken from a man younger than 40 in good health and CMV-seronegative. Source material: PBMCs. The sequenced DNA: TGTGCCAGCAGCTTAGCGGGACTAGCGGGAGTACATGAGCAGTTCTTC. Translated, this gives CASSLAGLAGVHEQFF.